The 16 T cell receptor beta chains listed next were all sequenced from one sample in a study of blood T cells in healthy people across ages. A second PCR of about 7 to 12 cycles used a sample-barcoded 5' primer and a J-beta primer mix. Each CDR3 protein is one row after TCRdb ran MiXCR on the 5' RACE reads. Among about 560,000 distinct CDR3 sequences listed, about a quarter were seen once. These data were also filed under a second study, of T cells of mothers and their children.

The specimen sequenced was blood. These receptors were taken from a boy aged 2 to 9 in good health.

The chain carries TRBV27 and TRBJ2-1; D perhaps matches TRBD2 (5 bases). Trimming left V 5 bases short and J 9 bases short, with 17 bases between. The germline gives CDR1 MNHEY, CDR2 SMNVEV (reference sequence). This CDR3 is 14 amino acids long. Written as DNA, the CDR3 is TGTGCCAGCAGTCCCCGGGGTAGCTCGGGTGAGCAGTTCTTC. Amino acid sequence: CASSPRGSSGEQFF.

The CDR3: CASSVGGEGSYNEQFF. DNA of the CDR3: TGTGCCAGCAGCGTAGGGGGGGAGGGCTCCTACAATGAGCAGTTCTTC. V is TRBV9 and J is TRBJ2-1; 7 bases map to TRBD2. Germline V gene data show CDR1 as SGDLS and CDR2 as YYNGEE. The CDR3 consists of 16 residues. J lost 0 bases, V lost 0 bases, and 3 bases had no gene match.

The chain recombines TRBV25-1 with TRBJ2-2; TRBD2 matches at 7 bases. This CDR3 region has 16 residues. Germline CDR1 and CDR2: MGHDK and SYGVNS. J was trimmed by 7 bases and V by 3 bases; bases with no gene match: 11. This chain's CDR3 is CASSDTGTMTRGELFF. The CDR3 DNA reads TGTGCCAGCAGTGACACCGGGACTATGACTCGCGGGGAGCTGTTTTTT. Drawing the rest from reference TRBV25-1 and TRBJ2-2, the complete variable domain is EADIYQTPRYLVIGTGKKITLECSQTMGHDKMYWYQQDPGMELHLIHYSYGVNSTEKGDLSSESTVSRIRTEHFPLTLESARPSHTSQYLCASSDTGTMTRGELFFGEGSRLTVL.

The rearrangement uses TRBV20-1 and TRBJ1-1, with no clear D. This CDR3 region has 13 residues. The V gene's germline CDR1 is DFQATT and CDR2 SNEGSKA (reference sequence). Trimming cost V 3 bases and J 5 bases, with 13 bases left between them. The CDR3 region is CSARSWAGTEAFF. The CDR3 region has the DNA TGCAGTGCTAGGTCGTGGGCTGGTACTGAAGCTTTCTTT.

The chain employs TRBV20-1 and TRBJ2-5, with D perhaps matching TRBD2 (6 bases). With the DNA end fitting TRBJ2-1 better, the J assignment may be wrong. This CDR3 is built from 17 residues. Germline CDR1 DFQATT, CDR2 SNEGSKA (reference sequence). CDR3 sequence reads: CSAGLTWVGNRSNEQFF. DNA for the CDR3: TGCAGTGCTGGACTAACTTGGGTCGGGAACCGCAGCAATGAGCAGTTCTTC.

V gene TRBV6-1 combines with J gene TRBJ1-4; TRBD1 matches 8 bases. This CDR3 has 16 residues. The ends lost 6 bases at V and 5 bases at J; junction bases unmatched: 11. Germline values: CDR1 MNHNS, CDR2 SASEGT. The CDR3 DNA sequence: TGTGCCAGCAGCGACCGACAGGGGCAATACAATGAAAAACTGTTTTTT. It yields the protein CASSDRQGQYNEKLFF.

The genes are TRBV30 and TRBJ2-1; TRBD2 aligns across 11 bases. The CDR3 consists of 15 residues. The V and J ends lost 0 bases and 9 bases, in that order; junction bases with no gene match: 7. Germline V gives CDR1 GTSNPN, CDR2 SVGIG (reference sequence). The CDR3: CAWSVPSGGNSEQFF. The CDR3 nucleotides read TGTGCCTGGAGTGTGCCTAGCGGGGGGAACAGTGAGCAGTTCTTC.

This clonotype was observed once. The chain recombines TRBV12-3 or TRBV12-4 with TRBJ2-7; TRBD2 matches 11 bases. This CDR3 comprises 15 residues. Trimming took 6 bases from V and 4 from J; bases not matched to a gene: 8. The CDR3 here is CASSVSSGGSYEQYF. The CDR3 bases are TGTGCCAGCAGCGTCTCTAGCGGGGGGTCTTACGAGCAGTACTTC.

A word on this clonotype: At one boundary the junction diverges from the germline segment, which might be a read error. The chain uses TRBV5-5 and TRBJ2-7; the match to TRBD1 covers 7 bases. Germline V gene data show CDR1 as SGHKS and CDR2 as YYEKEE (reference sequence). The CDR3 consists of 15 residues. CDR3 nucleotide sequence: TGTGCCAGCAACTTGGGGTCAGGGGGAAACTACGAGCAGTACTTC. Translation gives CASNLGSGGNYEQYF.

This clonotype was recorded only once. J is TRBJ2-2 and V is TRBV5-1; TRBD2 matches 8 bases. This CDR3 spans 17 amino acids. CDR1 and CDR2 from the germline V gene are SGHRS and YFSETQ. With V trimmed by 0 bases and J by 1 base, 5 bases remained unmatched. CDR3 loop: CASSLDSAGGNTGELFF. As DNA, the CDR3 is TGCGCCAGCAGCTTGGATTCCGCGGGGGGGAACACCGGGGAGCTGTTTTTT. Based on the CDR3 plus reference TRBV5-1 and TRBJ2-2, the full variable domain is KAGVTQTPRYLIKTRGQQVTLSCSPISGHRSVSWYQQTPGQGLQFLFEYFSETQRNKGNFPGRFSGRQFSNSRSEMNVSTLELGDSALYLCASSLDSAGGNTGELFFGEGSRLTVL.

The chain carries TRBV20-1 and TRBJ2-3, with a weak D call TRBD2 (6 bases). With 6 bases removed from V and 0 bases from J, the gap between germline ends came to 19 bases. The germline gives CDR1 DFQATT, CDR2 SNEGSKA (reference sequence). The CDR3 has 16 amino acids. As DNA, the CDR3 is TGCAGTGCCGCCCCAGATTCGGGGACTAGCACAGATACGCAGTATTTT. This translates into CSAAPDSGTSTDTQYF.

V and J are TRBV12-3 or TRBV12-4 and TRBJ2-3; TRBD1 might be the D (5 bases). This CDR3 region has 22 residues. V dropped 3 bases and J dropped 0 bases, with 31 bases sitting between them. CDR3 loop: CASSFSALRFGSLGDSTDTQYF. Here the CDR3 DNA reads TGTGCCAGCAGTTTTTCGGCCCTGCGTTTCGGCTCCTTAGGGGATAGCACAGATACGCAGTATTTT.

The CDR3 coding sequence is TGTGCCAGCAGCTTAGAATCGGGTGAGCAGTTCTTC. Translated: CASSLESGEQFF. This chain joins TRBV7-9 and TRBJ2-1, with unresolved D. The V and J ends lost 1 base and 9 bases respectively, with 7 bases between them. This CDR3 is built from 12 residues. Germline loops: CDR1 SEHNR, CDR2 FQNEAQ (reference sequence).

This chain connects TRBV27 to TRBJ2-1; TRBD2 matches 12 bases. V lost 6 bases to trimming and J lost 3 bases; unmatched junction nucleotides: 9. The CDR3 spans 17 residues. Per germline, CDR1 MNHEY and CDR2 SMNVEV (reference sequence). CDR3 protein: CASSPTSGGSLYNEQFF. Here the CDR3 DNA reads TGTGCCAGCAGCCCCACTAGCGGGGGGTCCCTCTACAATGAGCAGTTCTTC.

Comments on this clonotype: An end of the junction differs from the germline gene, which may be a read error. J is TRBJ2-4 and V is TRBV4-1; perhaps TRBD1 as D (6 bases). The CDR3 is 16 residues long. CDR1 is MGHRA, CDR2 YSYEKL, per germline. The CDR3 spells CASSLLGAWAKNIQYF. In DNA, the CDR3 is TGTGCCAGCAGCTTGTTGGGGGCTTGGGCCAAAAACATTCAGTACTTC.

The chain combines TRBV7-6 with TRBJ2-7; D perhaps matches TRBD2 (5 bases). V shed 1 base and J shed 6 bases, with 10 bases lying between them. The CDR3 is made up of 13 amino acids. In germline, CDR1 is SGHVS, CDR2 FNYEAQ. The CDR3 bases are TGTGCCAGCAGCTTAGGGGAAGAGGGCGAGCAGTACTTC. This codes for CASSLGEEGEQYF.